This record concerns one TCR beta chain sequence. This specimen comes from a study of T-cell memory formation after mild COVID-19. In TCRdb, the 5' RACE reads were re-called with MiXCR into one record per CDR3 protein. Among 250,000 to 300,000 distinct CDR3 sequences listed, approximately 15% were seen once. The CDR3 spans 15 residues. V shed 4 bases, J shed 4 bases, and the junction held 6 bases outside the gene matches. Germline V CDR1 and CDR2: MGHRA, YSYEKL. The clonotype originates from a man between 18 and 35 years old who had mild COVID-19 (a few samples of this study predate the infection). Cell type and time point are not known. This rearrangement joins TRBV4-1 to TRBJ2-2, with 7 bases identical to TRBD2. Sequencing was carried out using PBMCs or a T cell subset sorted from them (not recorded which). The CDR3 is CASSLGGSGTGELFF. DNA of the CDR3: TGCGCCAGCAGCCTGGGGGGGTCGGGCACCGGGGAGCTGTTTTTT.